The 2 T cell receptor beta chains below come from one sample, sequenced in a study of patients with pleural tuberculosis. TCRdb reprocessed the reads via MiXCR and lists one record per CDR3 protein. There are under 55,000 distinct CDR3 sequences in the sample; less than 9.5% occur only once, and around 15% lies in the top ten. The receptors were gathered from a human donor with pleural tuberculosis.

Ten or more counts support this clonotype. The chain uses TRBV15 and TRBJ1-5, with unresolved D. CDR3 size: 15 residues. Trimming stripped 0 bases from V and 3 bases from J, with 9 bases between. Germline CDR1 is LNHNV and CDR2 is YYDKDF (reference sequence). Here the CDR3 reads CATSRDSGLNQPQHF. CDR3 nucleotides: TGTGCCACCAGCAGAGACAGTGGACTCAATCAGCCCCAGCATTTT.

This clonotype was seen at least ten times. The chain combines TRBV11-2 with TRBJ2-3; D not certain. The V and J ends lost 5 bases and 6 bases respectively, with 12 bases between them. Germline-derived CDR1 and CDR2 are SGHAT and FQNNGV. The CDR3 is made up of 13 amino acids. CDR3 region: CASSPTLSDTQYF. The CDR3 DNA follows: TGTGCCAGCAGCCCGACTCTTTCGGATACGCAGTATTTT.